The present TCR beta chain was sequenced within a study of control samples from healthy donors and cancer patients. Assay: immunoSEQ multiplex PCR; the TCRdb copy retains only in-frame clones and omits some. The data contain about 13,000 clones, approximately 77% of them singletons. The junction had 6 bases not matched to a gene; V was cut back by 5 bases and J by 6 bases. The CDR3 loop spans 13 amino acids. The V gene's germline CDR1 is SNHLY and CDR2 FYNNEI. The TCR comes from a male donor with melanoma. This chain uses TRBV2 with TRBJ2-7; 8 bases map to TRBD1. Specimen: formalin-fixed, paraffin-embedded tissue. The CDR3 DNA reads TGTGCCAGCAGTCAGACAGGGGAGCTCGAGCAGTACTTC. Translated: CASSQTGELEQYF.